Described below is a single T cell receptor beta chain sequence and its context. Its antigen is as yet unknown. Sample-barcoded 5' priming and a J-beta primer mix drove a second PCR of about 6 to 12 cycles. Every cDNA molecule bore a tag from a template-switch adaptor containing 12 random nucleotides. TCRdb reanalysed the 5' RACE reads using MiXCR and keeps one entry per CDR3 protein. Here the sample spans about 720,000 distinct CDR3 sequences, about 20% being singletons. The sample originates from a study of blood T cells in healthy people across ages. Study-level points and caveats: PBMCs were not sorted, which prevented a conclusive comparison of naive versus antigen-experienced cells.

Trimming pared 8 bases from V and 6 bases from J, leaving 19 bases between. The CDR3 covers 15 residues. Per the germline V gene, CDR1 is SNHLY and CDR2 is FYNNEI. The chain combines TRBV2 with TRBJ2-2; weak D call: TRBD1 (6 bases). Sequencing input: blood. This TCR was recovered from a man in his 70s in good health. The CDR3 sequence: CASRHRERGAGELFF. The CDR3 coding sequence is TGTGCCAGCCGCCACAGGGAGAGGGGTGCCGGGGAGCTGTTTTTT.